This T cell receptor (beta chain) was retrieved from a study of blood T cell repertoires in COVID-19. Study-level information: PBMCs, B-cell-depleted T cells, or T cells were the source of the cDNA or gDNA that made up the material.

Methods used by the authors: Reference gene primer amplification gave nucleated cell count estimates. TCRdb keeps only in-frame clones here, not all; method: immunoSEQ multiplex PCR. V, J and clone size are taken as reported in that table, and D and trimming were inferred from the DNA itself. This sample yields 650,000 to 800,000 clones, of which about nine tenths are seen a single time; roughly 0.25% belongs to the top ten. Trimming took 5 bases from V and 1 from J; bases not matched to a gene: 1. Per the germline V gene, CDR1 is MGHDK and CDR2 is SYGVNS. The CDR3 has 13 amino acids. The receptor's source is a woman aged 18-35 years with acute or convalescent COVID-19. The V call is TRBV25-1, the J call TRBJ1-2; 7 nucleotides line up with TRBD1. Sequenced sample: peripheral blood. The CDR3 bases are TGTGCCAGCAGTAGACAGGGTAACTATGGCTACACCTTC. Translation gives CASSRQGNYGYTF.